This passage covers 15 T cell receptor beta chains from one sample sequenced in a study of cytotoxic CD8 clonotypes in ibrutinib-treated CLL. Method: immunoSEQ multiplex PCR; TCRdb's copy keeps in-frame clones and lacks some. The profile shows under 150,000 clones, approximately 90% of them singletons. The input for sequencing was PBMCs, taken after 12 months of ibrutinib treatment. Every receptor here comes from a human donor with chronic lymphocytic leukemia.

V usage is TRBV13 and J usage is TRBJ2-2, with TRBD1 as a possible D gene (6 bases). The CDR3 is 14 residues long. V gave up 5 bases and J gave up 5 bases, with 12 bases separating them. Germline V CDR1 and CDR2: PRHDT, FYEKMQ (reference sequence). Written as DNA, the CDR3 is TGTGCCAGCAGCCTTTCAACAGGGACCGGGGAGCTGTTTTTT. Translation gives CASSLSTGTGELFF.

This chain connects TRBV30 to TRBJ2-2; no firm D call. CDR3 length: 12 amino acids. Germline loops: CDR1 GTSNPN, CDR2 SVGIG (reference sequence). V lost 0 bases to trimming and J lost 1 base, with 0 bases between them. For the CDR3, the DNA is TGTGCCTGGAGTGTGAACACCGGGGAGCTGTTTTTT. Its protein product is CAWSVNTGELFF.

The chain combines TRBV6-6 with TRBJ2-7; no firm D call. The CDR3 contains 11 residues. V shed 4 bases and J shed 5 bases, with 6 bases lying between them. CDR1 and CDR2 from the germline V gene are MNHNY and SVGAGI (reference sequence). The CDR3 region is CASSLGDEQYF. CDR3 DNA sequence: TGTGCCAGCAGTTTAGGAGACGAGCAGTACTTC.

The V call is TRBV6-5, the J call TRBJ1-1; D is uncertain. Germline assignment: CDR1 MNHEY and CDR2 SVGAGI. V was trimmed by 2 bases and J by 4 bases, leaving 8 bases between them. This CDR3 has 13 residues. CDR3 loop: CASSYIAGTEAFF. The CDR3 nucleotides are TGTGCCAGCAGTTACATTGCGGGCACTGAAGCTTTCTTT.

CDR3 sequence (DNA): TGTGCCAGCTTCGGGGTCCACAATGAGCAGTTCTTC. It encodes CASFGVHNEQFF. This chain joins TRBV7-9 and TRBJ2-1; possible D gene TRBD2, 5 bases. V was shortened by 8 bases and J by 5 bases, with 10 bases between the two germline ends. In germline, CDR1 is SEHNR, CDR2 FQNEAQ (reference sequence). CDR3 length: 12 residues.

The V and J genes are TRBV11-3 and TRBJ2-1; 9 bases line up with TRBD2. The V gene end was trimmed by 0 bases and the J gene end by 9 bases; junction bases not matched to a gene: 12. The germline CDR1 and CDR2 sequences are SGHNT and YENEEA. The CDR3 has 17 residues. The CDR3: CASSLDRVSGSFTEQFF. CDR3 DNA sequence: TGTGCCAGCAGCTTAGATCGGGTTAGCGGGAGTTTTACTGAGCAGTTCTTC.

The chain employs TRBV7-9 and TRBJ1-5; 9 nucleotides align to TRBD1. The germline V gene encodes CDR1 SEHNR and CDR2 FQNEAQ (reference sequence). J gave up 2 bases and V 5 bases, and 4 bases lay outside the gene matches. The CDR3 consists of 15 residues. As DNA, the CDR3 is TGTGCCAGCAGCGTGGACAGGGGTCGCAATCAGCCCCAGCATTTT. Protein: CASSVDRGRNQPQHF.

The CDR3 loop reads CASRLGDGGELFF. The CDR3 DNA reads as TGTGCCAGCAGACTGGGGGACGGCGGGGAGCTGTTTTTT. The chain links TRBV2 to TRBJ2-2, with D perhaps assigned TRBD1 or TRBD2 (5 bases each). Trimming left V 6 bases short and J 7 bases short, with 12 bases between. Germline V gene data show CDR1 as SNHLY and CDR2 as FYNNEI. The length of the CDR3 is 13 residues. Variable domain in full (rest from reference TRBV2 and TRBJ2-2): EPEVTQTPSHQVTQMGQEVILRCVPISNHLYFYWYRQILGQKVEFLVSFYNNEISEKSEIFDDQFSVERPDGSNFTLKIRSTKLEDSAMYFCASRLGDGGELFFGEGSRLTVL.

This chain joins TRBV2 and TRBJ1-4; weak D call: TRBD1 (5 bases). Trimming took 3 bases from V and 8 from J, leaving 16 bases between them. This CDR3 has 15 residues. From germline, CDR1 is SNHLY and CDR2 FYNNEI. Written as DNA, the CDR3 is TGTGCCAGCAGTGACCCGGGTGAGGGGACCGAAAAACTGTTTTTT. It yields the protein CASSDPGEGTEKLFF.

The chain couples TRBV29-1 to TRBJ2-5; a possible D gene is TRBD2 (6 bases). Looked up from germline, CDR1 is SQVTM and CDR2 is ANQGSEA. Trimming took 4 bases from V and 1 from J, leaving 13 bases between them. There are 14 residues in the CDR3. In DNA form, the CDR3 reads TGCAGCGTTGTTTTAGCGGAGAGCCAAGAGACCCAGTACTTC. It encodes CSVVLAESQETQYF.

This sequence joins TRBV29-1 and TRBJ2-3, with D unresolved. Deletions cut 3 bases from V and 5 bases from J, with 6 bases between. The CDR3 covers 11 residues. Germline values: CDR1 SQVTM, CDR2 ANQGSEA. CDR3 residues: CSVDLGDTQYF. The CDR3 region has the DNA TGCAGCGTTGACTTGGGAGATACGCAGTATTTT.

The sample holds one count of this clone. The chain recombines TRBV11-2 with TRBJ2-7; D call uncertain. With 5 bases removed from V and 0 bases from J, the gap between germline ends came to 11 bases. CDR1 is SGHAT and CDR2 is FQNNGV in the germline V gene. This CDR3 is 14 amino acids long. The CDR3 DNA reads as TGTGCCAGCAGCCTTGACCCCAGCTCCTACGAGCAGTACTTC. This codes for CASSLDPSSYEQYF.

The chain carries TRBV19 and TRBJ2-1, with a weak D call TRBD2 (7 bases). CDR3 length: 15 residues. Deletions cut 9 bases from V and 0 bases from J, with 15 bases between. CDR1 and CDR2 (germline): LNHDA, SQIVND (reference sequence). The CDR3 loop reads CASRLRGPSYNEQFF. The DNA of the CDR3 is TGTGCCAGCAGGTTGCGGGGGCCCTCCTACAATGAGCAGTTCTTC.

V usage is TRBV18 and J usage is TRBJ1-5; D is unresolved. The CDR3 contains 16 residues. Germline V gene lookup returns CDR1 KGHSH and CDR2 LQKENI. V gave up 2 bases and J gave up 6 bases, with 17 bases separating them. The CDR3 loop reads CASSPEGNGPSQPQHF. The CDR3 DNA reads TGTGCCAGCTCACCAGAGGGTAATGGGCCTAGTCAGCCCCAGCATTTT. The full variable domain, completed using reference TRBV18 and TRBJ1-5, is NAGVMQNPRHLVRRRGQEARLRCSPMKGHSHVYWYRQLPEEGLKFMVYLQKENIIDESGMPKERFSAEFPKEGPSILRIQQVVRGDSAAYFCASSPEGNGPSQPQHFGDGTRLSIL.

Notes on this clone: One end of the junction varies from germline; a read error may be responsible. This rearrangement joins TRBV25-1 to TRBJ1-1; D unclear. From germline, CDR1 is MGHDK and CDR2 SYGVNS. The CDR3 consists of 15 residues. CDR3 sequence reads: CASSEFERGHTGAFF. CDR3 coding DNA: TGTGCCAGCAGTGAATTCGAAAGAGGGCACACTGGAGCTTTCTTT.